This T cell receptor (beta chain) derives from a study of OX40 agonist ivuxolimab in advanced cancers. Autoimmune disease history or systemic immunosuppression excluded patients. The sampling schedule covered blood at baseline, cycle 4 day 1, and cycle 7 day 1. Here immunoSEQ multiplex PCR was the method, and the copy in TCRdb shows in-frame clones only, minus some. This sample has some 77,000 clones, with around 88% found just once. Trimming took 4 bases from V and 6 from J; bases not matched to a gene: 8. This CDR3 contains 15 residues. Germline CDR1 and CDR2: SGHNT and YYREEE (reference sequence). The chain links TRBV5-4 to TRBJ2-1; 9 positions agree with TRBD2. The sequence came from an adult with an advanced solid tumor such as melanoma, head and neck, liver or kidney cancer. The specimen comprised CD4+ or CD8+ T cells sorted from blood, sampled in a trial of the OX40 agonist ivuxolimab. CDR3 protein: CASSGPGGRANEQFF. CDR3 nucleotides: TGTGCCAGCAGCGGCCCGGGCGGGAGGGCCAATGAGCAGTTCTTC.